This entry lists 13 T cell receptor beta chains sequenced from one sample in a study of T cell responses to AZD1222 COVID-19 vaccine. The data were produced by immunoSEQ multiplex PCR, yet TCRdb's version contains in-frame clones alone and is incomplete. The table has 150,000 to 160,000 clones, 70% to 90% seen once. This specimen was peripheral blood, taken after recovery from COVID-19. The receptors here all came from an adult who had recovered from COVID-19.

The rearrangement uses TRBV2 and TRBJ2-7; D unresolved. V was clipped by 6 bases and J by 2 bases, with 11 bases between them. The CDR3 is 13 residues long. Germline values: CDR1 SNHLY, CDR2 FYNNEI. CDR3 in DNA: TGTGCCAGCAGACAAGACGGTGCCTACGAGCAGTACTTC. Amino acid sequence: CASRQDGAYEQYF.

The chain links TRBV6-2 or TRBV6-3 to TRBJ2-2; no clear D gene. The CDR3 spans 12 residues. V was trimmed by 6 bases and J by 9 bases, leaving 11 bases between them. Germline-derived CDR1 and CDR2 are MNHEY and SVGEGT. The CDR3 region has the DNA TGTGCCAGCAGCCCGAGTTTGCGGGAGCTGTTTTTT. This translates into CASSPSLRELFF.

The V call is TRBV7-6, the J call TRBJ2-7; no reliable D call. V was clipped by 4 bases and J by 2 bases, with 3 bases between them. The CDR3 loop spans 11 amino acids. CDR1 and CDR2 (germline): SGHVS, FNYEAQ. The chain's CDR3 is CASSSTYEQYF. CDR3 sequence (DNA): TGTGCCAGCAGCTCTACCTACGAGCAGTACTTC.

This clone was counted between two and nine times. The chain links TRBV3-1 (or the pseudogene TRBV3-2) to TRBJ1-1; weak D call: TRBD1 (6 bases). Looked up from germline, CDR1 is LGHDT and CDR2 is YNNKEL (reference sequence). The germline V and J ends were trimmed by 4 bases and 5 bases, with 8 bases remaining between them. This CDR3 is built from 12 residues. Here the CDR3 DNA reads TGTGCCAGCAGCCGGAGGGGGACTGAAGCTTTCTTT. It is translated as CASSRRGTEAFF.

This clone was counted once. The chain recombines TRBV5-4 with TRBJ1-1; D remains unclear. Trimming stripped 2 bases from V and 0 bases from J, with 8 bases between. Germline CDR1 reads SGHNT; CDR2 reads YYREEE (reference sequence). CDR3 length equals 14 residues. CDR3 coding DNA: TGTGCCAGCAGCTTTGGACTCCTGAACACTGAAGCTTTCTTT. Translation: CASSFGLLNTEAFF.

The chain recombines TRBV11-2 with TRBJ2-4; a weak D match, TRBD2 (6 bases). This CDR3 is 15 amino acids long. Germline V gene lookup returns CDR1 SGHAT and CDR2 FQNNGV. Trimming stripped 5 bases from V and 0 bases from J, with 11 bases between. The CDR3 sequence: CASSLLAVAKNIQYF. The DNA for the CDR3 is TGTGCCAGCAGCCTACTAGCAGTAGCCAAAAACATTCAGTACTTC.

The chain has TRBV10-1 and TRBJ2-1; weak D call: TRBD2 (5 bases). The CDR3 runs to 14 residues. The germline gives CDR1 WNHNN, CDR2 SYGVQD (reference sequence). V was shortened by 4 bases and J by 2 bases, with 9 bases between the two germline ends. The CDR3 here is CASSVSVTYNEQFF. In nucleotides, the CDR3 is TGCGCCAGCAGTGTTAGCGTCACCTACAATGAGCAGTTCTTC.

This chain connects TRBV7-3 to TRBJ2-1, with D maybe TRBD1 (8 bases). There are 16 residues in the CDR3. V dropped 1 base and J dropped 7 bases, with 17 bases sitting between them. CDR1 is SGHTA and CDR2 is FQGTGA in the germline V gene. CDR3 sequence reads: CASSLNRGGRLNEQFF. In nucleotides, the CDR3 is TGTGCCAGCAGCTTAAACAGGGGGGGTAGACTTAATGAGCAGTTCTTC.

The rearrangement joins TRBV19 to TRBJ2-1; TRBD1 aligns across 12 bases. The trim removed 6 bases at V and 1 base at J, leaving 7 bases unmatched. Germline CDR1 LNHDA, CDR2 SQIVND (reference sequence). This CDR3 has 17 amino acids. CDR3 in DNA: TGTGCCAGTAGCCGCGGGACAGGGGGCATGTCCTACAATGAGCAGTTCTTC. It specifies CASSRGTGGMSYNEQFF.

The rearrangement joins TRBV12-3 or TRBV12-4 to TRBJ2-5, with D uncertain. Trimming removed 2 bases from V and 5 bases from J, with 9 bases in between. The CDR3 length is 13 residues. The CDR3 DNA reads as TGTGCCAGCAGTTTATACAGCAGCGAGACCCAGTACTTC. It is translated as CASSLYSSETQYF.

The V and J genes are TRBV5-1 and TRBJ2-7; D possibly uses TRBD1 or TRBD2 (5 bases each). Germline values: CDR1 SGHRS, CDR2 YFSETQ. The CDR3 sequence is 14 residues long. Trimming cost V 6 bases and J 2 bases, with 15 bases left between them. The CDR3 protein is CASTLRDPTYEQYF. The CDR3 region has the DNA TGCGCCAGCACCCTCCGGGACCCCACCTACGAGCAGTACTTC.

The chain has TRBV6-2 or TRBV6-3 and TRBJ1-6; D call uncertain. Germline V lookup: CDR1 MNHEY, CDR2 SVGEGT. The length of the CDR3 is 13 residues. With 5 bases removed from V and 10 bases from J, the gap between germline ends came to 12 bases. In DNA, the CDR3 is TGTGCCAGCAGTGAGGACGGTATCTCACCCCTCCACTTT. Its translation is CASSEDGISPLHF.

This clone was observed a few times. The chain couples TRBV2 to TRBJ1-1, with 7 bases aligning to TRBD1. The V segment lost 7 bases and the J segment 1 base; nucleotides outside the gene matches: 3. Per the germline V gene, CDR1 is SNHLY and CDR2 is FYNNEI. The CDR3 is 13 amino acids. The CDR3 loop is CASKRDRNTEAFF. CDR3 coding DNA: TGTGCCAGCAAACGGGACAGGAACACTGAAGCTTTCTTT.